This TCR beta chain was sequenced during a study of shared clonotypes between healthy human individuals. Points from the study as a whole: In general, naive subsets displayed greater estimated richness than memory subsets did. The sharing of 4.5% to 5.5% of naive CD4 clonotypes was seen across a handful of donors. Having only a few donors restricted how much genetic and exposure-history diversity was captured.

This clone is a singleton in its sample. What it binds is unknown. Some clones are missing from TCRdb's copy, which holds only in-frame ones; the method was immunoSEQ multiplex PCR. The repertoire holds 2,500,000 or so clones, with 80% to 95% as singletons. This CDR3 has 13 amino acids. Per the germline V gene, CDR1 is SGDLS and CDR2 is YYNGEE. Trimming removed 8 bases at V and 5 bases at J, with 16 bases between. The clonotype originates from a man younger than 35 in good health. Some clones in this sample may be carry-over from other donors' samples. Sequencing was carried out using naive CD4+ T cells from PBMCs. Noted subset: CD45RA+ positively selected. The chain uses TRBV9 and TRBJ2-5; possible D gene TRBD1, 8 bases. In nucleotides, the CDR3 is TGTGCCAGGGGAACAGGGGGGGCGGAGACCCAGTACTTC. Protein: CARGTGGAETQYF.